These T cell receptor beta chains were read from a single sample in a study of shared clonotypes between healthy human individuals. Profiling relied on immunoSEQ multiplex PCR, and the TCRdb table lists in-frame clones only, not all of them. In the table there are fewer than 1.6 million clones, approximately 98.5% of which are singletons. Material: naive CD4+ T cells sorted from blood. The origin of the receptors is a man aged 25-40 years in good health. Each CDR3 is given with its conserved first and last residue. Each record gives: J gene, clone size, D gene, V gene, CDR3 protein, CDR3 DNA. The D gene is left open where the match is weak. Clone size is stated in some rows and not others, as once, few, many or a class when expanded.

>TRBJ2-2|NA|NA|TRBV7-8
CASSLLRLGSGELFF
TGTGCCAGCAGCTTATTGCGGCTAGGCTCCGGGGAGCTGTTTTTT
>TRBJ2-6|NA|NA|TRBV5-4
CASSYRAGANVLTF
TGTGCCAGCAGCTACAGGGCTGGGGCCAACGTCCTGACTTTC
>TRBJ2-1|NA|TRBD2|TRBV7-9
CASSLPGLATNEQFF
TGTGCCAGCAGCTTGCCGGGACTAGCGACCAATGAGCAGTTCTTC
>TRBJ2-7|NA|TRBD1|TRBV10-3
CAISGGSGTDIYEQYF
TGTGCCATCAGTGGGGGATCCGGGACAGATATCTACGAGCAGTACTTC
>TRBJ2-1|NA|NA|TRBV11-2
CASSLSTGNYNEQFF
TGTGCCAGCAGCTTATCAACAGGGAACTACAATGAGCAGTTCTTC
>TRBJ2-3|NA|NA|TRBV28
CASSLGGADTQYF
TGTGCCAGCAGTCTAGGGGGAGCAGATACGCAGTATTTT
>TRBJ2-1|NA|NA|TRBV19
CASNIRGNSYNEQFF
TGTGCCAGTAACATAAGGGGAAATTCCTACAATGAGCAGTTCTTC
>TRBJ2-7|NA|TRBD2|TRBV9
CASSALAGAKYEQYF
TGTGCCAGCAGCGCCCTAGCGGGAGCTAAGTACGAGCAGTACTTC
>TRBJ2-1|NA|TRBD1|TRBV6-5
CASLGTGGYNEQFF
TGTGCCAGCCTCGGGACAGGGGGTTACAATGAGCAGTTCTTC
>TRBJ1-2|many|NA|TRBV28
CASSPNLPNYGYTF
TGTGCCAGCAGCCCTAACTTGCCGAACTATGGCTACACCTTC
>TRBJ1-4|NA|NA|TRBV19
CASSIGTPSEGLFF
TGTGCCAGTAGTATAGGGACTCCCTCCGAGGGACTGTTTTTT
>TRBJ1-4|once|NA|TRBV6-1
CASSEMVSPSYEKLFF
TGTGCCAGCAGTGAAATGGTATCACCCTCGTATGAAAAACTGTTTTTT
>TRBJ2-3|NA|TRBD1|TRBV2
CASSGDRVTDTQYF
TGTGCCAGCAGCGGGGACAGGGTTACAGATACGCAGTATTTT
>TRBJ1-1|once|NA|TRBV10-2
CASLNSGDVTEAFF
TGCGCCAGCTTAAACTCGGGCGATGTCACTGAAGCTTTCTTT
>TRBJ2-5|NA|TRBD2|TRBV6-4
CASSQLAGEGETQYF
TGTGCCAGCAGCCAACTAGCGGGAGAGGGAGAGACCCAGTACTTC
>TRBJ2-1|NA|TRBD2|TRBV5-1
CASSSDSGRAPEQFF
TGCGCCAGCAGCAGTGATAGCGGGAGGGCCCCTGAGCAGTTCTTC
>TRBJ2-7|NA|TRBD1|TRBV7-3
CASSPTGARSYEQYF
TGTGCCAGCAGCCCGACAGGGGCGAGATCCTACGAGCAGTACTTC
>TRBJ2-6|NA|NA|TRBV30
CAWGRDGAQYSSGANVLTF
TGTGCCTGGGGCCGGGACGGAGCCCAATATAGCTCTGGGGCCAACGTCCTGACTTTC
>TRBJ2-1|NA|NA|TRBV7-8
CASSSRTSSSYNEQFF
TGTGCCAGCAGCTCCCGGACATCGAGCTCCTACAATGAGCAGTTCTTC
>TRBJ2-2|NA|NA|TRBV27
CASSLLATGELFF
TGTGCCAGCAGTCTGCTAGCAACCGGGGAGCTGTTTTTT
>TRBJ1-1|NA|NA|TRBV28
CASSLLGQAEAFF
TGTGCCAGCAGTCTACTCGGACAAGCTGAAGCTTTCTTT
>TRBJ2-7|NA|NA|TRBV11-3
CASSHRLVEQYF
TGTGCCAGCAGCCACAGGCTGGTCGAGCAGTACTTC
>TRBJ1-3|NA|NA|TRBV30
CAWSRVSSGNTIYF
TGTGCCTGGAGTCGTGTGTCCTCTGGAAACACCATATATTTT
>TRBJ1-1|NA|NA|TRBV5-4
CASSLEQRNTEAFF
TGTGCCAGCAGCTTAGAACAGAGAAACACTGAAGCTTTCTTT
>TRBJ2-3|NA|NA|TRBV29-1
CSVDGQGGADTQYF
TGCAGCGTTGATGGGCAGGGTGGTGCAGATACGCAGTATTTT
>TRBJ2-1|NA|NA|TRBV5-4
CASSSSGTAEWQFF
TGTGCCAGCAGCTCCTCCGGGACCGCGGAATGGCAGTTCTTC
>TRBJ2-3|NA|NA|TRBV5-1
CASSLGTGTDTQYF
TGCGCCAGCAGCTTGGGGACAGGCACAGATACGCAGTATTTT
>TRBJ2-5|NA|NA|TRBV11-2
CASSFLRQVQETQYF
TGTGCCAGCAGCTTTCTTCGCCAGGTACAAGAGACCCAGTACTTC
>TRBJ2-5|NA|TRBD2|TRBV27
CASSSPGTRWETQYF
TGTGCCAGCTCCTCCCCCGGGACTAGGTGGGAGACCCAGTACTTC
>TRBJ1-2|NA|TRBD1|TRBV28
CASSLPRDRGHYGYTF
TGTGCCAGCAGTTTACCCCGGGACAGGGGCCACTATGGCTACACCTTC
>TRBJ2-7|NA|TRBD2|TRBV25-1
CASSGSGRGYEQYF
TGTGCCAGCAGTGGTAGCGGGAGGGGCTACGAGCAGTACTTC
>TRBJ2-3|NA|TRBD2|TRBV7-9
CASRLAVTDTQYF
TGTGCCAGCCGACTAGCGGTCACAGATACGCAGTATTTT
>TRBJ2-7|NA|TRBD2|TRBV4-3
CASSQGLAGGTYEQYF
TGCGCCAGCAGCCAAGGACTAGCGGGAGGAACCTACGAGCAGTACTTC
>TRBJ1-3|NA|NA|TRBV10-3
CATGAISGNTIYF
TGTGCCACCGGAGCTATCTCTGGAAACACCATATATTTT
>TRBJ2-5|NA|NA|TRBV27
CASRPNSQETQYF
TGTGCCAGTAGACCGAACTCCCAAGAGACCCAGTACTTC
>TRBJ1-2|NA|NA|TRBV6-1
CASSIRGEYYGYTF
TGTGCCAGCAGTATAAGGGGGGAGTACTATGGCTACACCTTC
>TRBJ2-5|NA|TRBD2|TRBV18
CASSPLSGSLSETQYF
TGTGCCAGCTCACCACTGAGCGGGAGTCTTTCGGAGACCCAGTACTTC
>TRBJ1-1|NA|NA|TRBV5-1
CASSFGRDTEAFF
TGCGCCAGCAGCTTTGGCCGGGACACTGAAGCTTTCTTT
>TRBJ2-1|NA|NA|TRBV5-1
CASSLGHTGLNEQFF
TGCGCCAGCAGCTTGGGACACACGGGGTTGAATGAGCAGTTCTTC
>TRBJ2-3|NA|NA|TRBV7-2
CASSLALAGPSTDTQYF
TGTGCCAGCAGCTTAGCCCTCGCGGGCCCTAGCACAGATACGCAGTATTTT
>TRBJ2-1|NA|NA|TRBV18
CASSSTLQGEQFF
TGTGCCAGCTCATCGACTCTACAAGGAGAGCAGTTCTTC
>TRBJ2-3|NA|TRBD2|TRBV18
CASSPSGVAGTDTQYF
TGTGCCAGCTCACCATCCGGGGTAGCGGGGACAGATACGCAGTATTTT
>TRBJ2-2|NA|TRBD1|TRBV11-2
CASSTQGINTGELFF
TGTGCCAGCAGTACACAGGGGATCAACACCGGGGAGCTGTTTTTT
>TRBJ2-1|NA|TRBD1|TRBV9
CASSFRDRDFSRNEQFF
TGTGCCAGCAGCTTCCGGGACAGGGATTTTAGTAGGAATGAGCAGTTCTTC
>TRBJ2-1|NA|NA|TRBV5-1
CASSFIIDYNEQFF
TGCGCCAGCAGCTTTATCATAGACTACAATGAGCAGTTCTTC
>TRBJ2-5|NA|NA|TRBV2
CASSRDLWETQYF
TGTGCCAGCAGTCGGGACCTGTGGGAGACCCAGTACTTC
>TRBJ2-7|NA|TRBD2|TRBV6-4
CASSDSSTPAGAYEQYF
TGTGCCAGCAGTGACTCGAGCACCCCCGCGGGAGCCTACGAGCAGTACTTC
>TRBJ1-2|NA|NA|TRBV6-1
CASSEMGGQYGYTF
TGTGCCAGCAGTGAAATGGGAGGGCAGTACGGCTACACCTTC
>TRBJ1-2|NA|NA|TRBV5-5
CASRSETGTSYGYTF
TGTGCCAGCAGATCCGAAACCGGGACATCTTATGGCTACACCTTC
>TRBJ1-1|NA|NA|TRBV7-9
CASSRNTEAFF
TGTGCCAGCTCCAGGAACACTGAAGCTTTCTTT
>TRBJ2-7|NA|NA|TRBV15
CATSMAQRYEQYF
TGTGCCACCAGCATGGCCCAGCGCTACGAGCAGTACTTC
>TRBJ1-3|NA|NA|TRBV29-1
CSVSPSGVSGNTIYF
TGCAGCGTTAGCCCCTCAGGGGTTTCTGGAAACACCATATATTTT
>TRBJ1-5|NA|NA|TRBV2
CASSGEVGQPQHF
TGTGCCAGCAGTGGGGAAGTGGGTCAGCCCCAGCATTTT
>TRBJ2-7|NA|NA|TRBV28
CASSLGTTEQYF
TGTGCCAGCAGTTTAGGTACTACCGAGCAGTACTTC
>TRBJ2-4|NA|NA|TRBV28
CASSLADRLLAKNIQYF
TGTGCCAGCAGTTTAGCGGACAGACTCCTAGCCAAAAACATTCAGTACTTC
>TRBJ2-7|once|NA|TRBV5-1
CASSLVGSGPYEQYF
TGCGCCAGCAGCTTGGTGGGTAGCGGACCCTACGAGCAGTACTTC
>TRBJ2-7|NA|TRBD1|TRBV27
CASSIRQGSAGPLYEQYF
TGTGCCAGCAGTATACGACAGGGATCGGCTGGCCCCCTATACGAGCAGTACTTC
>TRBJ2-7|NA|NA|TRBV7-6
CASSPRAGNEQYF
TGTGCCAGCAGCCCTAGAGCAGGGAACGAGCAGTACTTC
>TRBJ2-2|NA|NA|TRBV18
CASSPSSGELFF
TGTGCCAGCTCACCCAGCTCCGGGGAGCTGTTTTTT